This entry lists 3 T cell receptor beta chains sequenced from one sample in a study of blood T cell repertoires in COVID-19. TCRdb keeps only in-frame clones here, not all; method: immunoSEQ multiplex PCR. The sample consists of 70,000 to 90,000 clones, about 80% of them appearing once. The specimen sequenced was peripheral blood. The receptors shown here come from a human donor in a cohort sampled during active COVID-19.

CDR3 DNA sequence: TGTGCCAGCAGTGAACAGGGGAGGGTGACTGAAGCTTTCTTT. Protein: CASSEQGRVTEAFF. This chain links TRBV2 with TRBJ1-1, with a weak D call TRBD1 (6 bases). Germline lookup yields CDR1 SNHLY and CDR2 FYNNEI. V shed 2 bases and J shed 5 bases, with 12 bases lying between them. CDR3 length: 14 amino acids.

This clone appeared a few times. The rearrangement joins TRBV18 to TRBJ2-1, with 8 bases that match TRBD2. With 3 bases clipped from V and 8 bases from J, the junction kept 6 bases outside the gene matches. Germline V CDR1 and CDR2: KGHSH, LQKENI. The CDR3 length is 14 residues. The CDR3 loop reads CASSPQSGSDEQFF. The CDR3 DNA follows: TGTGCCAGCTCACCTCAGAGCGGGAGCGATGAGCAGTTCTTC.

Only one count was recorded for this clone. The CDR3 loop reads CASSPDGGSYEQYF. CDR3 DNA: TGTGCCAGCTCACCCGACGGGGGTTCCTACGAGCAGTACTTC. This chain connects TRBV18 to TRBJ2-7, with D possibly being TRBD2 (6 bases). Trimming pared 3 bases from V and 1 base from J, leaving 10 bases between. In germline, CDR1 is KGHSH, CDR2 LQKENI. The CDR3 has 14 amino acids.